This T cell receptor (beta chain) was sequenced for a study of a mutant IDH1 vaccine in newly diagnosed glioma. Study-wide context: Radiotherapy alone preceded vaccination by 4-6 weeks; alternatively, vaccination started with temozolomide cycles. There were roughly 62% males and roughly 38% females among treated patients, whose mean age was roughly 40 years.

A word on this clone: Its target is not known.

As for time point: week 11, during vaccination. Topical imiquimod accompanied each vaccine dose, which consisted of 300 ug of mutant IDH1 20-mer peptide. J lost 11 bases, V lost 4 bases, and 9 bases had no gene match. This CDR3 has 16 amino acids. Germline CDR1 KGHSH, CDR2 LQKENI. Produced via immunoSEQ multiplex PCR; TCRdb's table is partial and in-frame only. The sample contains roughly 48,000 clones, roughly nine tenths of which appear only once. The clonotype was recovered from a man in his fifties with glioma. The chain couples TRBV18 to TRBJ2-1, with 15 bases identical to TRBD2. The input for sequencing was PBMCs, taken from a glioma patient whose treatment included an IDH1 peptide vaccine. The CDR3 protein is CASSRGGTSGRKQQFF. CDR3 coding DNA: TGTGCCAGCTCACGCGGCGGGACTAGCGGGAGGAAGCAGCAGTTCTTC.